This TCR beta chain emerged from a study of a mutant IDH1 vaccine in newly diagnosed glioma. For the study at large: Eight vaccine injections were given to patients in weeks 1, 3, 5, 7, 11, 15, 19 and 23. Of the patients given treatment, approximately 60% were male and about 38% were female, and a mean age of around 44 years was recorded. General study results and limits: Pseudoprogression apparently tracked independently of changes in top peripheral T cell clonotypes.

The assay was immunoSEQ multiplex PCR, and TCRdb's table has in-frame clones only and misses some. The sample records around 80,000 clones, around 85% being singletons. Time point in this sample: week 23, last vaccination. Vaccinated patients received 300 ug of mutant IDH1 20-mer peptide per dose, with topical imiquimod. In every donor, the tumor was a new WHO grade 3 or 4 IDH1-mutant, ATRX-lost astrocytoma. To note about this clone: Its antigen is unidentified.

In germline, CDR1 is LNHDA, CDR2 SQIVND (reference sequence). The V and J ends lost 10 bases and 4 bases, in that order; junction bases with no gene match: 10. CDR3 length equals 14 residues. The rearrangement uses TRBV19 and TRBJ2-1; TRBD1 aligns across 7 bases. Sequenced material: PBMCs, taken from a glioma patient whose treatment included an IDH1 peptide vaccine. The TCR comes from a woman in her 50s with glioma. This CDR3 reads CATTDRALYNEQFF. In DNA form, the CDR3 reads TGTGCCACCACCGACAGGGCCCTGTACAATGAGCAGTTCTTC.